Listed here are 10 T cell receptor beta chains from one sample, sequenced in a study of control samples from healthy donors and cancer patients. Method: immunoSEQ multiplex PCR; TCRdb's copy keeps in-frame clones and lacks some. This sample yields tens of thousands of clones, of which about 88% are seen a single time; roughly 1.2% belongs to the top ten. Source material: blood. Receptors originate from a woman between 45 and 65 years old in good health.

The CDR3 spells CASRHGTVNTEAFF. The CDR3 DNA is TGTGCCAGCAGACACGGGACAGTCAACACTGAAGCTTTCTTT. The rearrangement uses TRBV7-2 and TRBJ1-1, with 7 positions matching TRBD1. V dropped 6 bases and J dropped 2; count of bases not matched to a gene: 6. The germline V gene encodes CDR1 SGHTA and CDR2 FQGNSA. This CDR3 spans 14 amino acids.

The gene calls are TRBV7-9 and TRBJ1-3; D not resolved. From germline, CDR1 is SEHNR and CDR2 FQNEAQ (reference sequence). The germline V and J ends were trimmed by 4 bases and 2 bases, with 15 bases remaining between them. The CDR3 runs to 16 residues. The CDR3 spells CASSSNMVITGNTIYF. In DNA, the CDR3 is TGTGCCAGCAGCTCGAACATGGTTATCACTGGAAACACCATATATTTT.

The J gene is TRBJ2-3, the V gene TRBV6-5; D gene uncertain. Between the trimmed V and J ends, which lost 6 bases and 6 bases, there was a span of 13 bases. The CDR3 has 13 residues. Germline V gives CDR1 MNHEY, CDR2 SVGAGI. The CDR3 here is CASSTGPADTQYF. Written as DNA, the CDR3 is TGTGCCAGCAGCACTGGACCGGCGGATACGCAGTATTTT.

This clone turned up a few times. The chain links TRBV11-1 to TRBJ1-3, with TRBD1 identical over 9 bases. Germline loops: CDR1 SGHAT, CDR2 FQDESV (reference sequence). CDR3 size: 15 residues. V lost 5 bases to trimming and J lost 4 bases; unmatched junction nucleotides: 6. CDR3 sequence reads: CASSTTGGLGNTIYF. The CDR3 bases are TGTGCCAGCAGCACAACAGGGGGCCTCGGAAACACCATATATTTT. The complete variable domain, with remaining parts taken from reference TRBV11-1 and TRBJ1-3, reads EAEVAQSPRYKITEKSQAVAFWCDPISGHATLYWYRQILGQGPELLVQFQDESVVDDSQLPKDRFSAERLKGVDSTLKIQPAELGDSAMYLCASSTTGGLGNTIYFGEGSWLTVV.

The chain couples TRBV2 to TRBJ1-4, with D tentatively TRBD1 (5 bases). The CDR3 loop spans 14 amino acids. Germline lookup yields CDR1 SNHLY and CDR2 FYNNEI. Trimming cost V 4 bases and J 10 bases, with 16 bases left between them. CDR3 sequence reads: CASSGGGEAGKLFF. The CDR3 nucleotides read TGTGCCAGCAGTGGTGGAGGGGAGGCCGGAAAACTGTTTTTT.

A note on this clone: Distinct nucleotide sequences in the sample also encode this CDR3. The rearrangement joins TRBV7-2 to TRBJ2-7; D might be TRBD1 (6 bases). The CDR3 contains 12 residues. Germline-derived CDR1 and CDR2 are SGHTA and FQGNSA. Trimming removed 4 bases from V and 4 bases from J, with 8 bases in between. The CDR3 DNA sequence: TGTGCCAGCAGCTCACAGGGTTACGAGCAGTACTTC. The encoded protein is CASSSQGYEQYF. Full variable domain (rest looked up from reference TRBV7-2 and TRBJ2-7): GAGVSQSPSNKVTEKGKDVELRCDPISGHTALYWYRQSLGQGLEFLIYFQGNSAPDKSGLPSDRFSAERTGGSVSTLTIQRTQQEDSAVYLCASSSQGYEQYFGPGTRLTVT.

The V gene is TRBV3-1 (or the pseudogene TRBV3-2), the J gene TRBJ2-7; a possible D gene is TRBD2 (6 bases). Per the germline V gene, CDR1 is LGHDT and CDR2 is YNNKEL (reference sequence). V dropped 2 bases and J dropped 2 bases, with 13 bases sitting between them. The CDR3 is 15 residues long. Here the CDR3 reads CASSQWTGRAYEQYF. The CDR3 bases are TGTGCCAGCAGCCAATGGACCGGGAGAGCCTACGAGCAGTACTTC.

The rearrangement links TRBV5-1 to TRBJ2-7; TRBD1 is a possible D gene (6 bases). Germline V lookup: CDR1 SGHRS, CDR2 YFSETQ. The CDR3 has 14 residues. Trimming stripped 2 bases from V and 1 base from J, with 10 bases between. CDR3 sequence: CASSFSGQSYEQYF. CDR3 DNA: TGCGCCAGCAGCTTTTCCGGACAGTCCTACGAGCAGTACTTC.

This clone was observed a handful of times. The J gene is TRBJ2-5, the V gene TRBV5-6; TRBD1 matches 10 bases. CDR1 is SGHDT and CDR2 is YYEEEE in the germline V gene. The junction had 5 bases not matched to a gene; V was cut back by 4 bases and J by 2 bases. This CDR3 region has 15 residues. The CDR3 DNA is TGTGCCAGCAGCCCGGACAGGGGGATTCAAGAGACCCAGTACTTC. This codes for CASSPDRGIQETQYF.

The chain's CDR3 is CASSYHLGGGSNQPQHF. The CDR3 coding sequence is TGTGCCAGCAGTTACCACCTAGGGGGGGGTAGCAATCAGCCCCAGCATTTT. This rearrangement joins TRBV6-2 or TRBV6-3 to TRBJ1-5; TRBD1 is a possible D gene (6 bases). V lost 2 bases and J lost 0, with 14 bases in between. The germline CDR1 and CDR2 sequences are MNHEY and SVGEGT. The CDR3 has 17 amino acids.